The rows below give T cell receptor beta chains drawn from one sample of a study of T-cell memory formation after mild COVID-19. TCRdb called the 5' RACE reads again in MiXCR, with one record for every CDR3 protein. Here the sample spans some 440,000 distinct CDR3 sequences, nearly 25% being singletons. The sample consisted of PBMCs or a T cell subset sorted from them (not recorded which). These receptors all come from an adult woman who had mild COVID-19 (a few samples of this study predate the infection). Cell type and time point are not known. CDR3s include the opening cysteine and the closing phenylalanine or tryptophan. D genes are given only for firm matches. Clone size is shown for a subset of rows, as once, few, many or a class of expanded clone.

>TRBV13|few|TRBJ2-7|TRBD2
CASSHGRLAGDYEQYF
TGTGCCAGCAGTCACGGCCGACTAGCGGGAGACTACGAGCAGTACTTC
>TRBV18|.|TRBJ1-2|TRBD1
CASSPLVGQGMVNYGYTF
TGTGCCAGCTCACCACTGGTGGGACAGGGAATGGTAAACTATGGCTACACCTTC
>TRBV4-1|few|TRBJ2-7|.
CASSLSPGSYEQYF
TGCGCCAGCAGCCTAAGCCCAGGCTCCTACGAGCAGTACTTC
>TRBV7-9|few|TRBJ2-7|.
CASSLSQIGYEQYF
TGTGCCAGCAGCTTGAGTCAGATAGGATACGAGCAGTACTTC
>TRBV24-1|few|TRBJ2-1|TRBD2
CATSDLQAGAGEQFF
TGTGCCACCAGTGATTTGCAAGCGGGGGCGGGGGAGCAGTTCTTC
>TRBV5-6|.|TRBJ2-1|.
CASSLGRNYNEQFF
TGTGCCAGCAGCTTGGGACGGAACTACAATGAGCAGTTCTTC
>TRBV12-3/TRBV12-4|.|TRBJ1-5|.
CASSHRDGSNQPQHF
TGTGCCAGCAGCCACCGGGACGGGAGCAATCAGCCCCAGCATTTT
>TRBV6-5|.|TRBJ2-3|.
CASSFLRDSDTQYF
TGTGCCAGCAGTTTCCTCCGGGACTCGGATACGCAGTATTTT
>TRBV19|many|TRBJ2-5|.
CASSASELQRETQYF
TGTGCCAGTAGTGCTTCGGAGCTTCAAAGGGAGACCCAGTACTTC
>TRBV6-6|.|TRBJ1-6|.
CASSYLGDDSPLHF
TGTGCCAGCAGTTACTTGGGTGACGATTCACCCCTCCACTTT